This TCR beta chain was recovered during a study of Graves' ophthalmopathy and Graves' hyperthyroidism. Study findings and constraints: Blood also harbored most expanded thyroid clonotypes above 0.001 frequency. The model achieved 55% to 71% sensitivity and about 76% specificity for ophthalmopathy progression.

Patients with other autoimmune diseases, uncontrolled infections, pregnancy or lactation were excluded. Serum thyroxine and TRAb, along with clinical symptoms, thyroid ultrasound and orbital computed tomography, were what diagnosis relied on. About this clonotype itself: As yet, its antigen is unknown.

This CDR3 contains 13 residues. Germline CDR1 and CDR2: SGHRS and YFSETQ. Trimming removed 3 bases at V and 4 bases at J, with 10 bases between. Beta-chain TCR CDR3 regions were amplified from RNA transcripts. Scientists carried out first-round RT-PCR using HTBI primers and then a second-round multiplex PCR. From the multiplex PCR reads, TCRdb called clonotypes with MiXCR, one entry per CDR3 protein. The sample shows about 1.1 million distinct CDR3 sequences, 36% of them seen only once. Source material: peripheral blood or thyroid tissue (not recorded which). This chain connects TRBV5-1 to TRBJ2-5, with D possibly being TRBD1 (6 bases). This clonotype was sampled from an adult man with Graves' hyperthyroidism. DNA of the CDR3: TGCGCCAGCAGCTACCAGGGGATAGAGACCCAGTACTTC. It is translated as CASSYQGIETQYF. The full variable domain, completed using reference TRBV5-1 and TRBJ2-5, is KAGVTQTPRYLIKTRGQQVTLSCSPISGHRSVSWYQQTPGQGLQFLFEYFSETQRNKGNFPGRFSGRQFSNSRSEMNVSTLELGDSALYLCASSYQGIETQYFGPGTRLLVL.